This T cell receptor beta chain was identified in a study of T cell responses to AZD1222 COVID-19 vaccine. Study-level results: Clonal diversity was possibly underestimated, and white British individuals and females predominated among donors. No day 14 peak samples; only post-peak repertoires were characterized.

CDR3 length: 14 amino acids. V lost 5 bases, J lost 4 bases, and 14 bases lay in between. The germline gives CDR1 SGHVS, CDR2 FNYEAQ. On this clone itself: Its antigen is still unknown.

Data came from immunoSEQ multiplex PCR; TCRdb stores just in-frame clones and leaves some out. The sample contains approximately 150,000 clones, around 90% of which appear only once. The sequence was obtained from an adult who received the AZD1222 COVID-19 vaccine. The input for sequencing was peripheral blood, taken 28 days after the second AZD1222 dose. The rearrangement joins TRBV7-6 to TRBJ1-2; D ambiguous. Written as DNA, the CDR3 is TGTGCCAGCAGCCCCACAGATCCTCCCTATGGCTACACCTTC. Its translation: CASSPTDPPYGYTF.